One sample yielded the 5 T cell receptor beta chains listed below, sequenced in a study of T cells after yellow fever vaccination. In TCRdb, the 5' RACE reads were re-called with MiXCR into one record per CDR3 protein. The table shows 550,000 or so distinct CDR3 sequences, with 15% to 20% occurring only once. The source material was PBMCs, sampled 15 days after the yellow fever booster vaccination. Receptors originate from a young man who received the YFV17D yellow fever vaccine.

V is TRBV20-1 and J is TRBJ2-3; 9 nucleotides match TRBD2. After removal of 8 bases from V and 5 bases from J, the junction contained 11 bases not matched to a gene. CDR3 length: 14 residues. Per the germline V gene, CDR1 is DFQATT and CDR2 is SNEGSKA (reference sequence). Here the CDR3 reads CSKLAGAWGDTQYF. The DNA for the CDR3 is TGCAGTAAATTAGCGGGAGCCTGGGGAGATACGCAGTATTTT.

This clonotype has only a few counts. The V and J genes are TRBV10-3 and TRBJ2-1, with 14 bases aligning to TRBD2. V was pared by 6 bases and J by 6 bases, with 7 bases of the junction left unmatched. The germline gives CDR1 ENHRY, CDR2 SYGVKD. The CDR3 covers 16 residues. This chain's CDR3 is CAISGGTSGSINEQFF. CDR3 coding DNA: TGTGCCATCAGCGGGGGGACTAGCGGGAGTATCAATGAGCAGTTCTTC.

In this sample, this clonotype turned up once. The rearrangement links TRBV11-2 to TRBJ2-2, with a tentative D call TRBD1 (5 bases). The germline gives CDR1 SGHAT, CDR2 FQNNGV. Trimming pared 3 bases from V and 4 bases from J, leaving 12 bases between. This CDR3 contains 15 residues. CDR3 residues: CASSFGHYPTGELFF. For the CDR3, the DNA is TGTGCCAGCAGCTTCGGACATTACCCCACCGGGGAGCTGTTTTTT. Variable domain in full (rest from reference TRBV11-2 and TRBJ2-2): EAGVAQSPRYKIIEKRQSVAFWCNPISGHATLYWYQQILGQGPKLLIQFQNNGVVDDSQLPKDRFSAERLKGVDSTLKIQPAKLEDSAVYLCASSFGHYPTGELFFGEGSRLTVL.

This chain joins TRBV5-4 and TRBJ2-5, with TRBD2 matching 10 bases. Germline values: CDR1 SGHNT, CDR2 YYREEE (reference sequence). The CDR3 length is 16 residues. The V and J ends lost 2 bases and 4 bases, in that order; junction bases with no gene match: 8. The CDR3 DNA reads as TGTGCCAGCAGCTTCCCTAGCGGGAGCGATGGAGAGACCCAGTACTTC. Protein: CASSFPSGSDGETQYF.

This rearrangement joins TRBV28 to TRBJ1-3; TRBD1 is a possible D gene (5 bases). V dropped 2 bases and J dropped 5 bases, with 10 bases sitting between them. CDR1 is MDHEN and CDR2 is SYDVKM in the germline V gene. The CDR3 has 14 amino acids. The CDR3 loop reads CASSLGGARNTIYF. CDR3 sequence (DNA): TGTGCCAGCAGTTTAGGTGGGGCCCGAAACACCATATATTTT.